The T cell receptor beta chain under discussion was sequenced for a study of post-analysis software for immune sequencing data. Broader study findings: Patients used five TRBV segments, including TRBV5-6, TRBV5-1 and TRBV20-1, more often than controls. F measure grouped same-batch samples tightly together.

Trimming removed 2 bases at V and 2 bases at J, with 17 bases between. The germline gives CDR1 SGHDT, CDR2 YYEEEE. This CDR3 contains 17 residues. The TCR beta cDNA libraries contained unique molecular identifiers. TCRdb used MiXCR to reprocess the PCR reads, holding one entry per CDR3 protein. The sample lists about half a million distinct CDR3 sequences, approximately 46% occurring once. Points on this clonotype: Its matching antigen is unknown.

The sequencing sample was made of blood. The sequence was obtained from a girl aged 10 to 17 with multiple sclerosis. The chain joins TRBV5-6 to TRBJ2-1; weak D call: TRBD1 (6 bases). CDR3 residues: CASSFPGDTTTYNEQFF. The CDR3 DNA reads as TGTGCCAGCAGCTTCCCAGGGGACACGACGACCTACAATGAGCAGTTCTTC.